Below, 28 T cell receptor beta chains from the same sample are listed, as sequenced in a study of chemoradiotherapy in HPV16-positive cancers. Assay used: immunoSEQ multiplex PCR; TCRdb lists only in-frame clones, some missing. This sample has 8,500 to 9,000 clones; 60% to 80% occur once, and the top ten carry roughly 9.2%. Sampling was conducted from a patient who underwent chemoradiotherapy. These receptors all stem from a human donor with HPV-associated anogenital cancer.

The rearrangement uses TRBV7-9 and TRBJ1-1; 8 bases align to TRBD1. Germline values: CDR1 SEHNR, CDR2 FQNEAQ (reference sequence). Germline trimming cut 4 bases from V and 10 bases from J; bases unmatched to any gene: 8. The CDR3 runs to 13 residues. CDR3 coding DNA: TGTGCCAGCAGCTCCCGGGGACAGGCGGGAGCTTTCTTT. Residues: CASSSRGQAGAFF.

This chain joins TRBV4-1 and TRBJ2-7, with 10 bases that match TRBD2. V lost 4 bases and J lost 5; bases outside the gene matches: 8. The CDR3 is 15 residues long. The germline CDR1 and CDR2 sequences are MGHRA and YSYEKL. CDR3 loop: CASSRELAGINEQYF. The CDR3 DNA sequence: TGCGCCAGCAGCCGAGAACTAGCGGGGATAAACGAGCAGTACTTC.

J is TRBJ2-2 and V is TRBV5-4, with 8 bases aligning to TRBD2. The CDR3 contains 16 residues. Germline trimming cut 4 bases from V and 5 bases from J; bases unmatched to any gene: 10. Germline assignment: CDR1 SGHNT and CDR2 YYREEE (reference sequence). CDR3 DNA: TGTGCCAGCAGCCGTACTGGCGGGGGGTTGACCGGGGAGCTGTTTTTT. The encoded protein is CASSRTGGGLTGELFF.

The chain links TRBV4-3 to TRBJ2-3; perhaps TRBD2 as D (6 bases). The length of the CDR3 is 16 residues. The germline V and J ends were trimmed by 6 bases and 0 bases, with 16 bases remaining between them. Germline V gene data show CDR1 as LGHNA and CDR2 as YSLEER. The CDR3 spells CASSPVAESSTDTQYF. The CDR3 DNA reads as TGCGCCAGCAGTCCCGTAGCGGAATCTAGCACAGATACGCAGTATTTT.

The chain carries TRBV13 and TRBJ1-2; 8 bases fit TRBD1. This CDR3 comprises 15 residues. From germline, CDR1 is PRHDT and CDR2 FYEKMQ (reference sequence). The trim removed 6 bases at V and 4 bases at J, leaving 10 bases unmatched. CDR3 sequence reads: CASSRSRGQSYGYTF. Written as DNA, the CDR3 is TGTGCCAGCAGTCGATCCAGGGGGCAAAGCTATGGCTACACCTTC.

This sequence joins TRBV5-1 and TRBJ1-2; D gene unclear. Germline loops: CDR1 SGHRS, CDR2 YFSETQ. The CDR3 loop spans 13 amino acids. Trimming removed 0 bases at V and 5 bases at J, with 8 bases between. The CDR3 coding sequence is TGCGCCAGCAGCTTGGGGCCCAATTATGGCTACACCTTC. This encodes CASSLGPNYGYTF.

This sequence joins TRBV9 and TRBJ1-6; possible D gene TRBD1, 5 bases. The V end was cut by 0 bases, the J end by 9 bases, with 13 bases between. The length of the CDR3 is 15 residues. The germline CDR1 and CDR2 sequences are SGDLS and YYNGEE. The CDR3 sequence is CASSVGGESSSPLHF. For the CDR3, the DNA is TGTGCCAGCAGCGTAGGGGGCGAAAGTAGTTCACCCCTCCACTTT. Variable domain in full (rest from reference TRBV9 and TRBJ1-6): DSGVTQTPKHLITATGQRVTLRCSPRSGDLSVYWYQQSLDQGLQFLIQYYNGEERAKGNILERFSAQQFPDLHSELNLSSLELGDSALYFCASSVGGESSSPLHFGNGTRLTVT.

V and J are TRBV7-9 and TRBJ1-1; D may be TRBD1 (6 bases). CDR1 is SEHNR, CDR2 FQNEAQ, per germline (reference sequence). Trimming cost V 4 bases and J 6 bases, with 15 bases left between them. The CDR3 has 14 amino acids. The DNA of the CDR3 is TGTGCCAGCAGCTCAAGGACGGGGGCCGCTGAAGCTTTCTTT. This sequence encodes CASSSRTGAAEAFF.

This clone is medium-sized within its sample. The chain couples TRBV19 to TRBJ1-6; 8 bases map to TRBD1. The CDR3 spans 15 residues. Germline assignment: CDR1 LNHDA and CDR2 SQIVND (reference sequence). J was trimmed by 7 bases and V by 6 bases; bases with no gene match: 8. The CDR3 DNA sequence: TGTGCCAGTAGACCCCTGGACAGGGACAATTCACCCCTCCACTTT. Protein sequence: CASRPLDRDNSPLHF.

This clone was detected a few times. The rearrangement uses TRBV2 and TRBJ2-7; a weak D match, TRBD1 (6 bases). Germline values: CDR1 SNHLY, CDR2 FYNNEI. The CDR3 has 13 residues. Trimming removed 8 bases at V and 6 bases at J, with 17 bases between. The CDR3 nucleotides read TGTGCCAGCGGGTCAGGGGTTTCCCGCGAGCAGTACTTC. Translating it yields CASGSGVSREQYF.

The V call is TRBV25-1, the J call TRBJ2-5; a weak D match, TRBD2 (6 bases). Germline CDR1 and CDR2: MGHDK and SYGVNS. CDR3 length: 15 residues. Trimming cost V 5 bases and J 4 bases, with 17 bases left between them. CDR3 nucleotides: TGTGCCAGCAGTCCAACTTGGGGGGAAGTAGAGACCCAGTACTTC. Protein product: CASSPTWGEVETQYF.

The genes are TRBV10-1 and TRBJ2-3; 8 bases line up with TRBD1. This CDR3 region has 16 residues. The germline gives CDR1 WNHNN, CDR2 SYGVQD (reference sequence). The junction had 9 bases not matched to a gene; V was cut back by 5 bases and J by 2 bases. This chain's CDR3 is CASSRDRTGTTDTQYF. CDR3 coding DNA: TGCGCCAGCAGTCGAGACCGGACAGGGACCACAGATACGCAGTATTTT.

The chain joins TRBV15 to TRBJ2-1; TRBD2 matches 8 bases. J was trimmed by 0 bases and V by 2 bases; bases with no gene match: 3. The CDR3 loop spans 16 amino acids. The germline V gene has CDR1 LNHNV and CDR2 YYDKDF (reference sequence). The CDR3 DNA is TGTGCCACCAGCAGACCGGGACTAGACTCCTACAATGAGCAGTTCTTC. Translation gives CATSRPGLDSYNEQFF.

The chain employs TRBV7-9 and TRBJ1-2; possibly TRBD1 for D (6 bases). This CDR3 has 13 residues. CDR1 and CDR2 (germline): SEHNR, FQNEAQ (reference sequence). Trimming removed 7 bases from V and 4 bases from J, with 13 bases in between. The CDR3 loop is CASTNRDIYGYTF. Written as DNA, the CDR3 is TGTGCCAGCACAAACAGGGATATCTATGGCTACACCTTC.

This chain uses TRBV7-2 with TRBJ1-2, with D hard to call. The germline CDR1 and CDR2 sequences are SGHTA and FQGNSA. This CDR3 is built from 13 residues. V lost 4 bases and J 4 bases, leaving 10 bases between the germline ends. The CDR3: CASSSGILYGYTF. The CDR3, as DNA: TGTGCCAGCAGCTCCGGGATTCTCTATGGCTACACCTTC. Variable domain in full (rest from reference TRBV7-2 and TRBJ1-2): GAGVSQSPSNKVTEKGKDVELRCDPISGHTALYWYRQSLGQGLEFLIYFQGNSAPDKSGLPSDRFSAERTGGSVSTLTIQRTQQEDSAVYLCASSSGILYGYTFGSGTRLTVV.

The rearrangement links TRBV30 to TRBJ1-1; no firm D call. Per germline, CDR1 GTSNPN and CDR2 SVGIG (reference sequence). Trimming removed 4 bases at V and 12 bases at J, with 18 bases between. The CDR3 consists of 12 residues. The CDR3 loop reads CAWMSDGVGTFF. The CDR3 coding sequence is TGTGCCTGGATGTCGGACGGAGTAGGAACTTTCTTT.

V gene TRBV7-9 combines with J gene TRBJ2-7, with TRBD1 matching over 8 bases. After removal of 5 bases from V and 6 bases from J, the junction contained 9 bases not matched to a gene. Germline CDR1 SEHNR, CDR2 FQNEAQ (reference sequence). This CDR3 spans 14 amino acids. The CDR3 loop reads CASSARDRIREQYF. The CDR3 DNA reads TGTGCCAGCAGCGCCCGGGACAGGATTCGCGAGCAGTACTTC.

This clone is medium-sized (0.01 to 0.1%) within its sample. The gene calls are TRBV11-2 and TRBJ2-2; TRBD2 is a possible D gene (5 bases). Germline CDR1 SGHAT, CDR2 FQNNGV. V lost 5 bases and J 1 base, leaving 14 bases between the germline ends. This CDR3 has 16 residues. CDR3 nucleotides: TGTGCCAGCAGCCCCCGCGACGCGGGGAACACCGGGGAGCTGTTTTTT. Protein: CASSPRDAGNTGELFF.

The chain employs TRBV7-2 and TRBJ1-5; D is uncertain. CDR3 length: 15 amino acids. In germline, CDR1 is SGHTA, CDR2 FQGNSA. The V gene lost 3 bases and the J gene lost 3 bases, with 12 bases spanning the gap. The CDR3 DNA follows: TGTGCCAGCAGCTTTTTATCCAGTTACAATCAGCCCCAGCATTTT. It yields the protein CASSFLSSYNQPQHF.

The genes are TRBV28 and TRBJ1-1; D may be TRBD1 (6 bases). V dropped 2 bases and J dropped 2 bases, with 9 bases sitting between them. The CDR3 totals 14 residues. The V gene's germline CDR1 is MDHEN and CDR2 SYDVKM. Here the CDR3 reads CASSLNRVNTEAFF. The CDR3, as DNA: TGTGCCAGCAGTTTAAACAGGGTCAACACTGAAGCTTTCTTT. The whole variable domain, remainder taken from reference TRBV28 and TRBJ1-1, is DVKVTQSSRYLVKRTGEKVFLECVQDMDHENMFWYRQDPGLGLRLIYFSYDVKMKEKGDIPEGYSVSREKKERFSLILESASTNQTSMYLCASSLNRVNTEAFFGQGTRLTVV.

V is TRBV19 and J is TRBJ1-2, with TRBD1 matching over 7 bases. The CDR3 has 14 residues. V was clipped by 7 bases and J by 7 bases; unmatched bases: 12. Germline V gene lookup returns CDR1 LNHDA and CDR2 SQIVND (reference sequence). CDR3 protein: CASTPPGQLAGYTF. The CDR3 bases are TGTGCCAGTACCCCACCGGGACAGTTGGCTGGCTACACCTTC.

The table lists this clone with a few counts. CDR3 in amino acids: CASSQDVADTQYF. The CDR3 DNA follows: TGCGCCAGCAGCCAAGATGTGGCGGATACGCAGTATTTT. V is TRBV4-1 and J is TRBJ2-3; no definite D call. V lost 0 bases, J lost 6 bases, and 7 bases lay in between. CDR1 MGHRA and CDR2 YSYEKL come from the germline V gene. The CDR3 covers 13 residues.

The CDR3 loop is CASRDLAGLYNEQFF. CDR3 in DNA: TGTGCCAGCAGGGATCTAGCGGGGCTCTACAATGAGCAGTTCTTC. This chain uses TRBV11-2 with TRBJ2-1; 9 nucleotides align to TRBD2. V gave up 6 bases and J gave up 3 bases; unmatched junction bases: 6. This CDR3 has 15 residues. The V gene's germline CDR1 is SGHAT and CDR2 FQNNGV.

This clone has a handful of counts. J is TRBJ1-3 and V is TRBV2, with a tentative D call TRBD1 (5 bases). Trimming cost V 2 bases and J 8 bases, with 16 bases left between them. The CDR3 consists of 15 residues. The germline V gene encodes CDR1 SNHLY and CDR2 FYNNEI. The CDR3 DNA sequence: TGTGCCAGCAGTGAATTCAATCAGGGATGGGACACCATATATTTT. Translating gives CASSEFNQGWDTIYF. The entire variable domain, with the rest obtained from reference TRBV2 and TRBJ1-3, is as follows: EPEVTQTPSHQVTQMGQEVILRCVPISNHLYFYWYRQILGQKVEFLVSFYNNEISEKSEIFDDQFSVERPDGSNFTLKIRSTKLEDSAMYFCASSEFNQGWDTIYFGEGSWLTVV.

The chain recombines TRBV7-8 with TRBJ1-2; 7 bases match TRBD1. Germline-derived CDR1 and CDR2 are SGHVS and FQNEAQ. The CDR3 runs 13 residues. V was clipped by 4 bases and J by 7 bases; unmatched bases: 6. CDR3 DNA sequence: TGTGCCAGCAGCTCGGACAGGCTGAGTGGCTACACCTTC. Translation: CASSSDRLSGYTF.

This clone was observed a handful of times. This chain connects TRBV15 to TRBJ2-2, with D possibly being TRBD1 or TRBD2 (5 bases each). V lost 0 bases and J 4 bases, leaving 9 bases between the germline ends. This CDR3 comprises 15 residues. Germline assignment: CDR1 LNHNV and CDR2 YYDKDF (reference sequence). The DNA for the CDR3 is TGTGCCACCAGCAGAGATCGGGACGCCACCGGGGAGCTGTTTTTT. Its protein is CATSRDRDATGELFF.

This clone was observed once. The chain employs TRBV2 and TRBJ1-1; D is ambiguous. Trimming stripped 4 bases from V and 1 base from J, with 7 bases between. The CDR3 extends over 13 amino acids. Per the germline V gene, CDR1 is SNHLY and CDR2 is FYNNEI. The CDR3 DNA follows: TGTGCCAGCAGTGTATCGCGGAACACTGAAGCTTTCTTT. It yields the protein CASSVSRNTEAFF.

The CDR3 protein is CASSGNRLQPQHF. The CDR3 nucleotides read TGTGCCAGCAGTGGGAACCGCCTGCAGCCCCAGCATTTT. The V and J genes are TRBV6-5 and TRBJ1-5; D is ambiguous. The CDR3 is 13 amino acids. V was cut by 5 bases and J by 7 bases, with 12 bases left in between. Germline V gene sequence: CDR1 MNHEY, CDR2 SVGAGI.